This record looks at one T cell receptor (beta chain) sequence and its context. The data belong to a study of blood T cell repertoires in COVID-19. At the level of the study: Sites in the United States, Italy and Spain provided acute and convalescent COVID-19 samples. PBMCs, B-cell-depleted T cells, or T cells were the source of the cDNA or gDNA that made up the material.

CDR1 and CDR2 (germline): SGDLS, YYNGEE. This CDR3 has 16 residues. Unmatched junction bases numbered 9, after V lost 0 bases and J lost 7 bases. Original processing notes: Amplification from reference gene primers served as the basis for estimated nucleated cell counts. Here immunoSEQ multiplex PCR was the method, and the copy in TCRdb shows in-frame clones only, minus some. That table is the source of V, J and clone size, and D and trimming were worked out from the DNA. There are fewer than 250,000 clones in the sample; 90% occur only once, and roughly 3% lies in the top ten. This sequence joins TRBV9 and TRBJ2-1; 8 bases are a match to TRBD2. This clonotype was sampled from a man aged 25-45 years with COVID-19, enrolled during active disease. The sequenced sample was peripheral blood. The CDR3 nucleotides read TGTGCCAGCAGCGTAGCCCCGAACGGGAGGGCGAATGAGCAGTTCTTC. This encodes CASSVAPNGRANEQFF.